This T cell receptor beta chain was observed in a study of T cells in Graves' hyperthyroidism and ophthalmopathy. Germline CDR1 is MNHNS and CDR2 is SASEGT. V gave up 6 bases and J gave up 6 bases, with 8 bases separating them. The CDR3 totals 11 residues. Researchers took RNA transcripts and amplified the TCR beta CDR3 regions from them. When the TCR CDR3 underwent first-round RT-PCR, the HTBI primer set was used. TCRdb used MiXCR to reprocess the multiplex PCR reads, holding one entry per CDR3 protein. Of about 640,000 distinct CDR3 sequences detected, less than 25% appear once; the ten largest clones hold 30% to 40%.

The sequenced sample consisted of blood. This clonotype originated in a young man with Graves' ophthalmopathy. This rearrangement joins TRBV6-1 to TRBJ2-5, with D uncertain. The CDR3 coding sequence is TGTGCCAGCAGGATCGGAAAGACCCAGTACTTC. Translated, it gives CASRIGKTQYF.